A single sample gave rise to the 3 T cell receptor beta chains below, sequenced in a study of cytomegalovirus exposure and HLA in healthy donors. TCRdb keeps only in-frame clones here, not all; method: immunoSEQ multiplex PCR. The sample includes tens of thousands of clones, 80% to 95% seen only once; the top ten take less than 1.5%. Sample: PBMCs. Every receptor here comes from a woman aged 25-40 years in good health and CMV-seropositive.

This clone was recorded once. The chain links TRBV7-2 to TRBJ2-3; D possibly corresponds to TRBD1 (6 bases). Between the trimmed V and J ends, which lost 8 bases and 5 bases, there was a span of 20 bases. The germline V gene has CDR1 SGHTA and CDR2 FQGNSA. This CDR3 is 15 amino acids long. The CDR3: CASGARDNTRDTQYF. In nucleotides, the CDR3 is TGTGCCAGCGGGGCCCGGGACAACACGAGAGATACGCAGTATTTT.

The chain joins TRBV11-3 to TRBJ2-5; D may be TRBD2 (6 bases). V gave up 3 bases and J gave up 5 bases, with 13 bases separating them. The CDR3 runs to 14 residues. Germline V CDR1 and CDR2: SGHNT, YENEEA. The CDR3 loop reads CASSLSRGKETQYF. The CDR3, as DNA: TGTGCCAGCAGCTTGTCTCGGGGGAAGGAGACCCAGTACTTC.

This chain uses TRBV27 with TRBJ2-1, with 8 bases matching TRBD2. Germline lookup yields CDR1 MNHEY and CDR2 SMNVEV (reference sequence). The ends lost 6 bases at V and 4 bases at J; junction bases unmatched: 14. The CDR3 spans 17 residues. The CDR3 spells CASSTSGDTLRYNEQFF. DNA of the CDR3: TGTGCCAGCAGCACTAGCGGCGACACACTTCGATACAATGAGCAGTTCTTC.